This TCR beta chain was obtained from a study of prognosis after radiotherapy for stage I lung cancer. Two-round multiplex PCR, the amplification method, yielded TCR beta CDR3 from genomic DNA. Primers specific to each TRBV and TRBJ gene were used in first-round PCR. TCRdb independently ran MiXCR on the multiplex PCR reads; one entry per CDR3 protein. The data show 14,000 or so distinct CDR3 sequences, with 45% to 55% seen just once and 38% held by the top ten. There are many counts of this clonotype. The antigen remains unidentified. Findings and caveats of the study: As reported, TRBV and TRBJ gene usage differed between patients who had metastases and those who did not. Whether the expanded TCR clones were tumor-specific was not determined.

Peripheral blood, about 5.4 milliliters per draw, was collected at each of two time points. The clonotype comes from a donor over 45 with non-small cell lung cancer. The sample in question was PBMCs, obtained before or after stereotactic body radiation therapy (not recorded which).

The CDR3 loop is CASSPLGTEAFF. In DNA, the CDR3 is TGTGCCAGCAGCCCCCTAGGCACTGAAGCTTTCTTT. The chain carries TRBV12-3 or TRBV12-4 and TRBJ1-1; D gene ambiguous. Deletions cut 6 bases from V and 4 bases from J, with 9 bases between. The CDR3 is 12 amino acids.